Shown below are 5 T cell receptor beta chains from a single sample sequenced in a study of blood T cell repertoires in COVID-19. Sequencing used immunoSEQ multiplex PCR; TCRdb keeps in-frame clones, though not all of them. There are 250,000 or so clones in the sample; 86% occur only once, and roughly 2% lies in the top ten. Sequenced input: PBMCs or T cells enriched from blood (not recorded which). The origin of the receptors is a woman aged 50 to 60 who had recovered from COVID-19.

This clone came up a few times. The V and J genes are TRBV4-1 and TRBJ1-2; D gene unclear. There are 16 residues in the CDR3. Looked up from germline, CDR1 is MGHRA and CDR2 is YSYEKL. The V and J ends lost 5 bases and 8 bases respectively, with 24 bases between them. The CDR3 coding sequence is TGCGCCAGCAGCTCTCTGTTACGGCGTAGAACTACCGGCTACACCTTC. It translates to CASSSLLRRRTTGYTF.

The chain carries TRBV21-1 and TRBJ1-5. TRBV21-1 is assigned pseudogene status. The CDR3 is 13 amino acids. CDR3 in amino acids: CASSKRTHQPQHF. The CDR3 nucleotides are TGTGCCAGCAGCAAACGGACTCATCAGCCCCAGCATTTT.

The chain carries TRBV30 and TRBJ1-5; TRBD1 is a possible D gene (6 bases). With 7 bases removed from V and 2 bases from J, the gap between germline ends came to 18 bases. The length of the CDR3 is 15 residues. From germline, CDR1 is GTSNPN and CDR2 SVGIG (reference sequence). This CDR3 is CAYKSGAGGNQPQHF. The DNA for the CDR3 is TGTGCCTATAAATCAGGGGCAGGTGGCAATCAGCCCCAGCATTTT.

The genes are TRBV12-3 or TRBV12-4 and TRBJ2-1; no firm D call. The CDR3 length is 11 residues. The ends were cut back, 4 bases at V and 8 bases at J, with 6 bases in the middle. The CDR3 reads CASSSYYEQFF. The CDR3 DNA sequence: TGTGCCAGCAGTTCTTACTATGAGCAGTTCTTC.

This clone was found once. The chain has TRBV9 and TRBJ2-1; D is uncertain. The CDR3 is made up of 15 amino acids. V was clipped by 0 bases and J by 8 bases, with 15 bases between them. CDR1 and CDR2 (germline): SGDLS, YYNGEE. The CDR3 protein is CASSVGLVRIDEQFF. CDR3 nucleotide sequence: TGTGCCAGCAGCGTAGGGCTAGTTCGGATCGATGAGCAGTTCTTC.